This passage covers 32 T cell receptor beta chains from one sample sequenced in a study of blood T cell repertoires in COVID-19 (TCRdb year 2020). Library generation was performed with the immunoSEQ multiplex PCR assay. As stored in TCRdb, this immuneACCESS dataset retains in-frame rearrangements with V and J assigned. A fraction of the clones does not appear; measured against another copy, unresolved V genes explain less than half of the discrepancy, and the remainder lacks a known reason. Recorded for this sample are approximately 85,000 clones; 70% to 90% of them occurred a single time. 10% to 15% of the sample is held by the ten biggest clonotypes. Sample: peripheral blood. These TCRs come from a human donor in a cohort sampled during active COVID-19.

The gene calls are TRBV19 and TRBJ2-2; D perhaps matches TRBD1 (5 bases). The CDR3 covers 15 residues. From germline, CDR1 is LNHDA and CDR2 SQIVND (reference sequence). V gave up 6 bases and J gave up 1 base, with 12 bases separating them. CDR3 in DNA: TGTGCCAGTAGGGATGGGGCCGAGAACACCGGGGAGCTGTTTTTT. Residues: CASRDGAENTGELFF.

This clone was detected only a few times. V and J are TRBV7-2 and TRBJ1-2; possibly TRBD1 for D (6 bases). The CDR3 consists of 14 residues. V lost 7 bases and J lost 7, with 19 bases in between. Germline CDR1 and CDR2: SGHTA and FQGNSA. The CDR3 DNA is TGTGCCAGCACACCAGACCCGACAGGTGGTGGCTACACCTTC. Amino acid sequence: CASTPDPTGGGYTF.

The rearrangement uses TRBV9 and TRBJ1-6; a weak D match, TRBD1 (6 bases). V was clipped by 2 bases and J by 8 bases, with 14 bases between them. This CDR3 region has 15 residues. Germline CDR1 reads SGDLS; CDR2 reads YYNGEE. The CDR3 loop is CASSVRQDFDSPLHF. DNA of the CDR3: TGTGCCAGCAGCGTGAGACAGGACTTTGATTCACCCCTCCACTTT.

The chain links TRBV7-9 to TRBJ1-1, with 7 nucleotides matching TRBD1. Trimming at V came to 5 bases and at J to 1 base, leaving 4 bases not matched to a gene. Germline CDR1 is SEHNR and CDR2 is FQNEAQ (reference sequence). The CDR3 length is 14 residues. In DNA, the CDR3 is TGTGCCAGCAGCCTGGGGACAGCGAACACTGAAGCTTTCTTT. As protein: CASSLGTANTEAFF.

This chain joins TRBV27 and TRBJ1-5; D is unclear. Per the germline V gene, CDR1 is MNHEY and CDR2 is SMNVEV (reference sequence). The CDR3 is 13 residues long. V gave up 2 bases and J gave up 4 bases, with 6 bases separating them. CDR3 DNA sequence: TGTGCCAGCAGTTTAACCAGAAATCAGCCCCAGCATTTT. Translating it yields CASSLTRNQPQHF.

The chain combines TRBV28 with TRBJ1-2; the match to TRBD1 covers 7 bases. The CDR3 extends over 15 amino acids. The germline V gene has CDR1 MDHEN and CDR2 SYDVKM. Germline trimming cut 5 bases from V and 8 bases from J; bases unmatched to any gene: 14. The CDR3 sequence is CASSKLTGTVSGYTF. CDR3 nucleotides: TGTGCCAGCAGTAAACTCACCGGGACAGTTAGCGGCTACACCTTC.

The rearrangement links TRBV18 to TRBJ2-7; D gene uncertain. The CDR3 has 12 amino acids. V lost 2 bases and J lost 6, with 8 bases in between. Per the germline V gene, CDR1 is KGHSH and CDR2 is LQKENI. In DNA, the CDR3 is TGTGCCAGCTCACCAAAAGTCGGCGAGCAGTACTTC. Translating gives CASSPKVGEQYF.

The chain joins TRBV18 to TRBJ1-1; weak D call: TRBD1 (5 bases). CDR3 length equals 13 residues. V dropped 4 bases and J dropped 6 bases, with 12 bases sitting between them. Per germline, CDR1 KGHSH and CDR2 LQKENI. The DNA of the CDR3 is TGTGCCAGCTCACGACTGTCGGGGGCTGAAGCTTTCTTT. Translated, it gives CASSRLSGAEAFF.

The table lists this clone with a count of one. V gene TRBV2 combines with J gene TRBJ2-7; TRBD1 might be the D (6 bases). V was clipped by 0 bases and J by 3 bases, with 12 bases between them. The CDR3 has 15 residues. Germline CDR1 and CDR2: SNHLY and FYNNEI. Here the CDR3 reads CASSEALDSFYEQYF. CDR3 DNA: TGTGCCAGCAGTGAAGCGTTGGACAGTTTCTACGAGCAGTACTTC.

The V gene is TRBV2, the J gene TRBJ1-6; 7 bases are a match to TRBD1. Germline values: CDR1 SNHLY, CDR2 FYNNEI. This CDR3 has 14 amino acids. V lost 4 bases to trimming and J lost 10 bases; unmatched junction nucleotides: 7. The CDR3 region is CASSGETGNSPLHF. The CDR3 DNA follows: TGTGCCAGCAGTGGGGAGACAGGGAACTCACCCCTCCACTTT.

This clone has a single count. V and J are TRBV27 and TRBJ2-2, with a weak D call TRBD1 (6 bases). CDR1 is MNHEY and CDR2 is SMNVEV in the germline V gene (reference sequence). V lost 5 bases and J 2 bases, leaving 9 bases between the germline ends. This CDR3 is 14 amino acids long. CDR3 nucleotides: TGTGCCAGCAGTCAGGGGCGAAACACCGGGGAGCTGTTTTTT. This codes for CASSQGRNTGELFF.

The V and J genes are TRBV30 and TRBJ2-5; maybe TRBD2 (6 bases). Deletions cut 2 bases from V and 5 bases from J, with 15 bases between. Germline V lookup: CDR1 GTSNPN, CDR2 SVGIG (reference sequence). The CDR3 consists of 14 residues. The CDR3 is CAWSRGLPGETQYF. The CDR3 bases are TGTGCCTGGAGTAGGGGACTGCCAGGGGAGACCCAGTACTTC.

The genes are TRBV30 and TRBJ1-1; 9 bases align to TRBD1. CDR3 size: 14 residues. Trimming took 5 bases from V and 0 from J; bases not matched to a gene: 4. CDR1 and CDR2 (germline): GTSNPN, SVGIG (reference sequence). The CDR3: CAWGTGMMNTEAFF. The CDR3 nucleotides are TGTGCCTGGGGGACAGGGATGATGAACACTGAAGCTTTCTTT.

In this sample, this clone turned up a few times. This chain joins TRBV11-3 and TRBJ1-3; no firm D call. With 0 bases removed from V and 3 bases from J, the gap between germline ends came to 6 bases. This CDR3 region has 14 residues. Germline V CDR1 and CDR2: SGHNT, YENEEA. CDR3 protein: CASSLDGLGNTIYF. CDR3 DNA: TGTGCCAGCAGCTTAGATGGGCTTGGAAACACCATATATTTT.

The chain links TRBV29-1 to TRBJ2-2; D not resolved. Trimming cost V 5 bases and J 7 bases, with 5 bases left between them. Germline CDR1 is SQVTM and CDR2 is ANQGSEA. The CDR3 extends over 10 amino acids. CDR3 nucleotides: TGCAGCGTTCTAAGCGGGGAGCTGTTTTTT. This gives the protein CSVLSGELFF.

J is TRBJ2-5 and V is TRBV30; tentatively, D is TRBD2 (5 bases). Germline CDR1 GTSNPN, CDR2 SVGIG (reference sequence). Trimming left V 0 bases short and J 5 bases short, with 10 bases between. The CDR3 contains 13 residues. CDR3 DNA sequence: TGTGCCTGGAGTGTGGTAGGAGGTGAGACCCAGTACTTC. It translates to CAWSVVGGETQYF.

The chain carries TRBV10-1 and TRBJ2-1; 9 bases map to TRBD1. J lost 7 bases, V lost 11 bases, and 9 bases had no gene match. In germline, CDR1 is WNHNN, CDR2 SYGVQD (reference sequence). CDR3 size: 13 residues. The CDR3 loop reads CAPIGTGWNEQFF. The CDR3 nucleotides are TGCGCCCCCATTGGGACAGGGTGGAATGAGCAGTTCTTC.

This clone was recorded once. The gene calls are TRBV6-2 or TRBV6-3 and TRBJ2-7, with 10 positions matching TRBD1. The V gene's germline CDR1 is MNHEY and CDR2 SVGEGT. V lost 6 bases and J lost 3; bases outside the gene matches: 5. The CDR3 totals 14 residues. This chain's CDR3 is CASSLRTGGYEQYF. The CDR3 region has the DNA TGTGCCAGCAGCCTTAGGACAGGGGGCTACGAGCAGTACTTC.

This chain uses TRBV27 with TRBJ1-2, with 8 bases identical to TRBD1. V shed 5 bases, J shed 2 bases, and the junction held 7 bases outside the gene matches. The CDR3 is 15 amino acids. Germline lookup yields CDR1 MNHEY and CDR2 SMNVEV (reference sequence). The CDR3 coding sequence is TGTGCCAGCAGTGCAGCAGGGGGCGCCAACTATGGCTACACCTTC. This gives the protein CASSAAGGANYGYTF.

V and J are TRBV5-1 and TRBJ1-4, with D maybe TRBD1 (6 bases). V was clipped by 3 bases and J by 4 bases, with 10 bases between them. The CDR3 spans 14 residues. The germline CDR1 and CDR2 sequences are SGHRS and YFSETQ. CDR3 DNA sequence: TGCGCCAGCAGCTCGGACAGCCTTAATGAAAAACTGTTTTTT. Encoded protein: CASSSDSLNEKLFF.

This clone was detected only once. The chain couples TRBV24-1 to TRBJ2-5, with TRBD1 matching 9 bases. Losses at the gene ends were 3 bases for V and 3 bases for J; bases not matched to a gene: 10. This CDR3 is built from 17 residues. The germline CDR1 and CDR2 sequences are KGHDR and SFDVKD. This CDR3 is CATSDPQGARLEETQYF. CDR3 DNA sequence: TGTGCCACCAGTGATCCACAGGGGGCGCGATTGGAAGAGACCCAGTACTTC.

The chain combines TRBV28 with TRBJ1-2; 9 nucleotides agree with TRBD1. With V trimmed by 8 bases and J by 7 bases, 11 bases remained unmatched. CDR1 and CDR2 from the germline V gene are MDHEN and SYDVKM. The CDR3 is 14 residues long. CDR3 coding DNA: TGTGCCAGCGGAAGGACAGGGGCGTTGGCTGGCTACACCTTC. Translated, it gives CASGRTGALAGYTF.

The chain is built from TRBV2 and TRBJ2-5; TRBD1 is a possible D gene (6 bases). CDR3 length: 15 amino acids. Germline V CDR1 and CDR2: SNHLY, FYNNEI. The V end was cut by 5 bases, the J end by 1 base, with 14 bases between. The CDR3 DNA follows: TGTGCCAGCAGTATCCCCAGGGGTCCCCAAGAGACCCAGTACTTC. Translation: CASSIPRGPQETQYF.

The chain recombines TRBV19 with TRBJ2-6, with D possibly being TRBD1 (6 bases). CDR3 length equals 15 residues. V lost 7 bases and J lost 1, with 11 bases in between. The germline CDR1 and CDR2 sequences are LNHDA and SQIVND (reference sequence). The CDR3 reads CASMVGGSGANVLTF. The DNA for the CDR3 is TGTGCCAGTATGGTAGGGGGTTCTGGGGCCAACGTCCTGACTTTC. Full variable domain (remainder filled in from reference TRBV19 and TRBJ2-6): DGGITQSPKYLFRKEGQNVTLSCEQNLNHDAMYWYRQDPGQGLRLIYYSQIVNDFQKGDIAEGYSVSREKKESFPLTVTSAQKNPTAFYLCASMVGGSGANVLTFGAGSRLTVL.

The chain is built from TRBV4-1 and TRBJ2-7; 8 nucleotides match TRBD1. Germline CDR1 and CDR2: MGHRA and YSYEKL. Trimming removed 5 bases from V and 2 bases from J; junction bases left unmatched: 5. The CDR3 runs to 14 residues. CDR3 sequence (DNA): TGCGCCAGCAGCTATGGACAGGGCCCCTACGAGCAGTACTTC. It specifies CASSYGQGPYEQYF.

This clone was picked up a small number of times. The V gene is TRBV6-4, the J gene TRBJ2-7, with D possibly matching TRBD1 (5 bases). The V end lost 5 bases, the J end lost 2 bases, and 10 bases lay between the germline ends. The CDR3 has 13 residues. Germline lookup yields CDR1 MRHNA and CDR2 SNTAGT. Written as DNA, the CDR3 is TGTGCCAGCAGTTTGACAGTTCCCTACGAGCAGTACTTC. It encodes CASSLTVPYEQYF.

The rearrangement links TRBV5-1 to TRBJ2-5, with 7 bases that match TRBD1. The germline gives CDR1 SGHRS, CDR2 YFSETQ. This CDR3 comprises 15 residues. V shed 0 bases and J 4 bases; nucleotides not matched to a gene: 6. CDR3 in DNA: TGCGCCAGCAGCTTGGGACAGGGTGTGGGAGAGACCCAGTACTTC. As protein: CASSLGQGVGETQYF.

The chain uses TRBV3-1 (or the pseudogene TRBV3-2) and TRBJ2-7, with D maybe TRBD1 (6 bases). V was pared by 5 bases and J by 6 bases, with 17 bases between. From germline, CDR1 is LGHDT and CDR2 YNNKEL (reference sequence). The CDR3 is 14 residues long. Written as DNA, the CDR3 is TGTGCCAGCAGCTCCCAAACAGGGAAGGGCGAGCAGTACTTC. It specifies CASSSQTGKGEQYF.

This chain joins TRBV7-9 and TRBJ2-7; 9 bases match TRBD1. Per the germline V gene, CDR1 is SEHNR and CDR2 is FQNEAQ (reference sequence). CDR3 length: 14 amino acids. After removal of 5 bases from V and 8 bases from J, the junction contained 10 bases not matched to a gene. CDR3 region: CASSMGQGLDKQYF. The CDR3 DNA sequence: TGTGCCAGCAGCATGGGACAGGGCTTGGACAAGCAGTACTTC.

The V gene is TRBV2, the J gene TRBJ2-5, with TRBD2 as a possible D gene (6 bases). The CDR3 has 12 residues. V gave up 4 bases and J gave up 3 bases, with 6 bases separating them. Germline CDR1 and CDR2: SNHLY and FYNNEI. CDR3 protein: CASSGGEETQYF. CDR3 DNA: TGTGCCAGCAGTGGGGGGGAAGAGACCCAGTACTTC.

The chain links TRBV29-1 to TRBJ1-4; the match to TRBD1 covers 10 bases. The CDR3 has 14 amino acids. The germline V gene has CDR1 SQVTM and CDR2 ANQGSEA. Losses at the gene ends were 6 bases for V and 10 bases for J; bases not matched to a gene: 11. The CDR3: CSVRQGAGLGKLFF. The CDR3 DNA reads TGCAGCGTACGACAGGGGGCCGGGCTGGGAAAACTGTTTTTT. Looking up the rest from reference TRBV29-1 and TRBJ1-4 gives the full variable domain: SAVISQKPSRDICQRGTSLTIQCQVDSQVTMMFWYRQQPGQSLTLIATANQGSEATYESGFVIDKFPISRPNLTFSTLTVSNMSPEDSSIYLCSVRQGAGLGKLFFGSGTQLSVL.

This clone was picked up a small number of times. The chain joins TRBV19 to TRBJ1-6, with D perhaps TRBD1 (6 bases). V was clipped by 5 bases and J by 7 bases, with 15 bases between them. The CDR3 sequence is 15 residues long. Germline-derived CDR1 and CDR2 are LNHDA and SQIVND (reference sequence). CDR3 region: CASSSSRQANSPLHF. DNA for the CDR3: TGTGCCAGTAGTTCCTCCCGACAGGCGAATTCACCCCTCCACTTT.